The entry below gives a single T cell receptor (beta chain) sequence along with its context. The data belong to a study of shared clonotypes between healthy human individuals. The data were produced by immunoSEQ multiplex PCR, yet TCRdb's version contains in-frame clones alone and is incomplete. This table has under 1,900,000 clones, approximately 98.5% appearing once. V was clipped by 2 bases and J by 0 bases; unmatched bases: 13. The CDR3 length is 18 residues. The V gene's germline CDR1 is PRHDT and CDR2 FYEKMQ (reference sequence). Material for sequencing was naive CD4+ T cells sorted from blood. As for subset: CD45RA+ positively selected. This sequence joins TRBV13 and TRBJ2-7, with 7 bases fitting TRBD2. This TCR came from a man aged 25-45 years in good health. The DNA of the CDR3 is TGTGCCAGCAGCTTAAGGGTGGGAGGGAGCCCCTACTCCTACGAGCAGTACTTC. Protein sequence: CASSLRVGGSPYSYEQYF.